The next 32 T cell receptor beta chains were all read from a single sample in a study of T cells after yellow fever vaccination. TCRdb itself ran the 5' RACE reads through MiXCR, one entry per CDR3 protein. The table includes approximately 510,000 distinct CDR3 sequences, roughly 22% detected once. This specimen was PBMCs, taken less than 25 days after the first yellow fever vaccination. Every receptor here comes from a man aged 18-30 years who received the YFV17D yellow fever vaccine.

This clonotype was counted only a few times. CDR3 in DNA: TGTGCCAGCAGCTTGGGGAATTTGGGCACCGGGGAGCTGTTTTTT. Its translation: CASSLGNLGTGELFF. The chain recombines TRBV9 with TRBJ2-2; unclear D gene. The V gene's germline CDR1 is SGDLS and CDR2 YYNGEE. The germline V and J ends were trimmed by 4 bases and 4 bases, with 14 bases remaining between them. CDR3 length equals 15 residues.

The gene calls are TRBV21-1 and TRBJ2-7; the D call in the table, TRBD1, was not verified against the DNA. TRBV21-1 is described as a pseudogene. The CDR3 covers 15 residues. In DNA form, the CDR3 reads TGTGCCAGCAGCAGCCGGGACCCTTCGGACTACGAGCAGTACGTC. Its translation is CASSSRDPSDYEQYV.

This clonotype was recorded a few times. The chain joins TRBV5-1 to TRBJ2-5; TRBD2 matches at 12 bases. After removal of 4 bases from V and 0 bases from J, the junction contained 1 base not matched to a gene. CDR3 length: 15 residues. Germline lookup yields CDR1 SGHRS and CDR2 YFSETQ. CDR3 in amino acids: CASSRTSGNQETQYF. Written as DNA, the CDR3 is TGCGCCAGCAGCAGGACTAGCGGGAACCAAGAGACCCAGTACTTC.

The chain employs TRBV5-1 and TRBJ1-2, with D maybe TRBD1 (5 bases). CDR1 SGHRS and CDR2 YFSETQ come from the germline V gene. The CDR3 runs 13 residues. V was cut by 3 bases and J by 6 bases, with 12 bases left in between. The chain's CDR3 is CASSWAGTNGYTF. The CDR3 DNA reads TGCGCCAGCAGCTGGGCCGGGACGAATGGCTACACCTTC.

This clonotype was seen only a few times. The chain joins TRBV29-1 to TRBJ2-5, with TRBD1 matching 7 bases. Germline V gives CDR1 SQVTM, CDR2 ANQGSEA. Losses at the gene ends were 8 bases for V and 1 base for J; bases not matched to a gene: 4. The CDR3 consists of 12 residues. CDR3 in DNA: TGCAGCCTCGGGACAGCCCAAGAGACCCAGTACTTC. Amino acid sequence: CSLGTAQETQYF. The whole variable domain, remainder taken from reference TRBV29-1 and TRBJ2-5, is SAVISQKPSRDICQRGTSLTIQCQVDSQVTMMFWYRQQPGQSLTLIATANQGSEATYESGFVIDKFPISRPNLTFSTLTVSNMSPEDSSIYLCSLGTAQETQYFGPGTRLLVL.

The sample holds a few counts of this clonotype. This chain joins TRBV28 and TRBJ2-7, with TRBD1 matching 9 bases. Losses at the gene ends were 4 bases for V and 0 bases for J; bases not matched to a gene: 4. The CDR3 runs 15 residues. CDR1 and CDR2 from the germline V gene are MDHEN and SYDVKM. CDR3 sequence (DNA): TGTGCCAGCAGTTCCACAGGGGGCAGCTCCTACGAGCAGTACGTC. Its protein product is CASSSTGGSSYEQYV.

The chain couples TRBV6-1 to TRBJ1-2, with TRBD1 as a possible D gene (5 bases). Germline lookup yields CDR1 MNHNS and CDR2 SASEGT. V was cut by 5 bases and J by 7 bases, with 17 bases left in between. This CDR3 contains 14 residues. CDR3 nucleotides: TGTGCCAGCAGTCCTATTCAGGGAATTGGTGGCTACACCTTC. Translated: CASSPIQGIGGYTF.

V gene TRBV30 combines with J gene TRBJ2-5; D is possibly TRBD2 (5 bases). Trimming stripped 1 base from V and 6 bases from J, with 18 bases between. The CDR3 has 15 residues. Germline V gives CDR1 GTSNPN, CDR2 SVGIG (reference sequence). CDR3 sequence: CAWSDGVLVSKTQYF. CDR3 in DNA: TGTGCCTGGAGTGACGGGGTCTTGGTTTCAAAGACCCAGTACTTC.

V and J are TRBV28 and TRBJ1-1, with D hard to call. The V end was cut by 8 bases, the J end by 1 base, with 8 bases between. From germline, CDR1 is MDHEN and CDR2 SYDVKM. CDR3 size: 12 residues. This chain's CDR3 is CASGRTNTEAFF. In DNA, the CDR3 is TGTGCCAGCGGGCGCACGAACACTGAAGCTTTCTTT.

The rearrangement uses TRBV9 and TRBJ2-7, with a possible D match to TRBD2 (6 bases). Trimming removed 4 bases from V and 0 bases from J, with 11 bases in between. The germline V gene encodes CDR1 SGDLS and CDR2 YYNGEE. The length of the CDR3 is 14 residues. The CDR3 loop reads CASSIDGSSYEQYF. CDR3 nucleotides: TGTGCCAGCAGCATCGACGGGAGCTCCTACGAGCAGTACTTC. The whole variable domain, filled in from reference TRBV9 and TRBJ2-7, reads DSGVTQTPKHLITATGQRVTLRCSPRSGDLSVYWYQQSLDQGLQFLIQYYNGEERAKGNILERFSAQQFPDLHSELNLSSLELGDSALYFCASSIDGSSYEQYFGPGTRLTVT.

A few counts support this clonotype. This rearrangement joins TRBV28 to TRBJ1-3, with 7 bases identical to TRBD1. The junction had 4 bases not matched to a gene; V was cut back by 6 bases and J by 2 bases. This CDR3 region has 14 residues. CDR1 is MDHEN and CDR2 is SYDVKM in the germline V gene. Here the CDR3 reads CASRSTGAGNTIYF. The CDR3 coding sequence is TGTGCCAGCAGATCAACAGGGGCTGGAAACACCATATATTTT.

This clonotype was observed at least ten times. The genes are TRBV5-1 and TRBJ2-7; D remains ambiguous. Trimming cost V 0 bases and J 2 bases, with 9 bases left between them. The germline V gene has CDR1 SGHRS and CDR2 YFSETQ. The CDR3 contains 14 residues. This chain's CDR3 is CASSLAGSTYEQYV. DNA for the CDR3: TGCGCCAGCAGCTTGGCCGGCAGTACCTACGAGCAGTACGTC.

This clonotype was counted only a few times. This chain connects TRBV12-3 or TRBV12-4 to TRBJ2-7, with TRBD1 identical over 9 bases. The V segment lost 4 bases and the J segment 5 bases; nucleotides outside the gene matches: 6. The CDR3 runs 14 residues. CDR3 region: CASSSGQGKDEQYV. As DNA, the CDR3 is TGTGCCAGCAGTTCAGGACAGGGGAAAGACGAGCAGTACGTC.

In this sample, this clonotype turned up a few times. V usage is TRBV9 and J usage is TRBJ1-2; D call uncertain. The germline CDR1 and CDR2 sequences are SGDLS and YYNGEE. This CDR3 comprises 15 residues. Trimming removed 0 bases at V and 4 bases at J, with 13 bases between. This CDR3 is CASSVDDTSFYGYTF. The CDR3 coding sequence is TGTGCCAGCAGCGTAGATGACACCTCCTTCTATGGCTACACCTTC.

J is TRBJ1-5 and V is TRBV5-1; maybe TRBD1 (6 bases). This CDR3 has 13 residues. In germline, CDR1 is SGHRS, CDR2 YFSETQ. Trimming stripped 5 bases from V and 4 bases from J, with 10 bases between. For the CDR3, the DNA is TGCGCCAGCAGGGGGGGGCAGAATCAGCCCCAGCATTTT. It specifies CASRGGQNQPQHF.

This clonotype was detected only a few times. V gene TRBV12-3 or TRBV12-4 combines with J gene TRBJ2-5; 15 bases agree with TRBD2. Unmatched junction bases numbered 2, after V lost 6 bases and J lost 0 bases. There are 16 residues in the CDR3. The CDR3 loop reads CASRGLAGGNQETQYF. DNA of the CDR3: TGTGCCAGCAGGGGACTAGCGGGGGGTAACCAAGAGACCCAGTACTTC.

This clonotype has only a few counts. This rearrangement joins TRBV5-4 to TRBJ2-5, with TRBD2 matching 8 bases. The trim removed 3 bases at V and 8 bases at J, leaving 12 bases unmatched. Per germline, CDR1 SGHNT and CDR2 YYREEE (reference sequence). The CDR3 is made up of 15 amino acids. The DNA for the CDR3 is TGTGCCAGCAGCTCCGGGAACGGGGGGGCCGAAACCCAGTACTTC. Protein product: CASSSGNGGAETQYF.

In its sample, this clonotype was seen a few times. Here the CDR3 reads CSGTSGDGEQYF. CDR3 nucleotide sequence: TGCAGCGGGACTAGCGGGGACGGGGAGCAGTACTTC. V and J are TRBV20-1 and TRBJ2-7; 13 bases are shared with TRBD2. The germline gives CDR1 DFQATT, CDR2 SNEGSKA (reference sequence). The CDR3 consists of 12 residues.

CDR3 residues: CASSFERGNIQYF. The CDR3 nucleotides are TGTGCCAGCAGCTTCGAGCGGGGAAACATTCAGTACTTC. The V call is TRBV7-8, the J call TRBJ2-4; 7 nucleotides match TRBD2. Germline CDR1 reads SGHVS; CDR2 reads FQNEAQ. The CDR3 length is 13 residues. V lost 3 bases and J lost 6; bases outside the gene matches: 2.

The rearrangement links TRBV5-8 to TRBJ2-2, with TRBD2 matching over 8 bases. This CDR3 region has 14 residues. The V gene's germline CDR1 is SGHTS and CDR2 YDEGEE. With 3 bases clipped from V and 4 bases from J, the junction kept 2 bases outside the gene matches. The CDR3 nucleotides are TGTGCCAGCAGCTCTGGGACTAGCACCGGGGAGCTGTTTTTT. Encoded protein: CASSSGTSTGELFF.

This chain joins TRBV18 and TRBJ2-1; TRBD1 agrees at 10 bases. V was clipped by 2 bases and J by 8 bases; unmatched bases: 3. CDR1 and CDR2 from the germline V gene are KGHSH and LQKENI. This CDR3 region has 14 residues. CDR3 DNA sequence: TGTGCCAGCTCACCAGGGACAGGGGATTATGAGCAGTTCTTC. Protein: CASSPGTGDYEQFF.

This clonotype was observed a few times. The chain recombines TRBV15 with TRBJ1-4; possibly TRBD1 for D (5 bases). The CDR3 is 15 amino acids. The germline V gene encodes CDR1 LNHNV and CDR2 YYDKDF (reference sequence). V lost 5 bases to trimming and J lost 8 bases, with 18 bases between them. The CDR3 bases are TGTGCCACCAGCCAAGGACGTCTAAAGGGGGAAAAACTGTTTTTT. Encoded protein: CATSQGRLKGEKLFF.

The sample holds a few counts of this clonotype. V and J are TRBV10-3 and TRBJ2-7; the D is unclear. CDR3 length equals 12 residues. V was clipped by 0 bases and J by 5 bases, with 5 bases between them. Germline V CDR1 and CDR2: ENHRY, SYGVKD. DNA for the CDR3: TGTGCCATCAGTGAGTCTGCCGACGAGCAGTACTTC. Its translation is CAISESADEQYF.

A few counts support this clonotype. The V and J genes are TRBV18 and TRBJ2-7; D uncertain. The CDR3 extends over 15 amino acids. V lost 3 bases to trimming and J lost 6 bases, with 18 bases between them. CDR1 KGHSH and CDR2 LQKENI come from the germline V gene. The CDR3 region is CASSPAGPSGREQYF. DNA for the CDR3: TGTGCCAGCTCACCGGCCGGGCCATCGGGTCGCGAGCAGTACTTC.

J is TRBJ1-2 and V is TRBV28; the D gene is possibly TRBD1 (5 bases). This CDR3 region has 14 residues. The ends were cut back, 5 bases at V and 7 bases at J, with 17 bases in the middle. The germline V gene encodes CDR1 MDHEN and CDR2 SYDVKM. The DNA of the CDR3 is TGTGCCAGCAGTGTCAGGGTCACGCTCTCTGGCTACACCTTC. It yields the protein CASSVRVTLSGYTF.

This clonotype was observed a few times. The chain links TRBV5-1 to TRBJ2-5, with a weak D call TRBD2 (6 bases). The germline CDR1 and CDR2 sequences are SGHRS and YFSETQ. The length of the CDR3 is 14 residues. Between the trimmed V and J ends, which lost 2 bases and 1 base, there was a span of 9 bases. The DNA of the CDR3 is TGCGCCAGCAGCTTCGTGGGGGGCCAAGAGACCCAGTACTTC. As protein: CASSFVGGQETQYF.

This clonotype was recorded a few times. This chain connects TRBV4-1 to TRBJ1-2; D might be TRBD1 (6 bases). Trimming removed 2 bases at V and 8 bases at J, with 15 bases between. The CDR3 totals 14 residues. Per the germline V gene, CDR1 is MGHRA and CDR2 is YSYEKL. CDR3 coding DNA: TGCGCCAGCAGCCAACCTCTCCAGGGGCGCGGCTACACCTTC. Its protein product is CASSQPLQGRGYTF.

This clonotype was picked up a small number of times. The rearrangement joins TRBV5-1 to TRBJ2-5; 7 bases map to TRBD1. The CDR3 covers 13 residues. Unmatched junction bases numbered 6, after V lost 7 bases and J lost 3 bases. Germline values: CDR1 SGHRS, CDR2 YFSETQ. The DNA for the CDR3 is TGCGCCAGCGCCTCCGGGACAGAAGAGACCCAGTACTTC. This encodes CASASGTEETQYF.

This clonotype was found many times. This sequence joins TRBV12-3 or TRBV12-4 and TRBJ2-1; 7 positions agree with TRBD2. The CDR3 has 18 residues. Germline trimming cut 3 bases from V and 8 bases from J; bases unmatched to any gene: 19. This CDR3 reads CASSFNWGGDSAGHEQFF. CDR3 nucleotide sequence: TGTGCCAGCAGTTTCAATTGGGGGGGGGACTCGGCGGGCCATGAGCAGTTCTTC.

The chain uses TRBV6-5 and TRBJ1-2; tentative D call: TRBD1 (5 bases). There are 14 residues in the CDR3. The V gene's germline CDR1 is MNHEY and CDR2 SVGAGI. Deletions cut 0 bases from V and 2 bases from J, with 7 bases between. CDR3 DNA: TGTGCCAGCAGTTACTCCAGGGCCAACTATGGCTACACCTTC. This sequence encodes CASSYSRANYGYTF.

CDR3 coding DNA: TGCAGCGTTGCCCCCTCTAGGAATTCACCCCTCCACTTT. Translation: CSVAPSRNSPLHF. V gene TRBV29-1 combines with J gene TRBJ1-6; D remains ambiguous. The V gene lost 4 bases and the J gene lost 7 bases, with 11 bases spanning the gap. The germline V gene encodes CDR1 SQVTM and CDR2 ANQGSEA. This CDR3 contains 13 residues.

This clonotype has a handful of counts. The gene calls are TRBV9 and TRBJ1-4; D is perhaps TRBD1 (5 bases). In germline, CDR1 is SGDLS, CDR2 YYNGEE. Deletions cut 4 bases from V and 0 bases from J, with 16 bases between. The CDR3 loop spans 17 amino acids. This CDR3 reads CASSIGDFRATNEKLFF. CDR3 bases: TGTGCCAGCAGCATAGGGGACTTCAGGGCAACTAATGAAAAACTGTTTTTT. The variable domain in full, completed from reference TRBV9 and TRBJ1-4, reads DSGVTQTPKHLITATGQRVTLRCSPRSGDLSVYWYQQSLDQGLQFLIQYYNGEERAKGNILERFSAQQFPDLHSELNLSSLELGDSALYFCASSIGDFRATNEKLFFGSGTQLSVL.